These T cell receptor beta chains were read from a single sample in a study of a mutant IDH1 vaccine in newly diagnosed glioma. Repertoires were generated with immunoSEQ multiplex PCR, while TCRdb's copy carries only in-frame clones and drops some. Among around 130,000 clones listed, just under 80% were seen once. Antigen specificity for these receptors is unknown. This material consisted of PBMCs, taken from a glioma patient whose treatment included an IDH1 peptide vaccine. The receptors originated from a man between 35 and 55 years old with glioma. Both conserved end residues are part of each CDR3.

cdr3_aa j_call v_call
CASSATQFSGELFF TRBJ2-2 TRBV9
CASSQAPGAGGTYGYTF TRBJ1-2 TRBV4-1
CASSSGRSATYNEQFF TRBJ2-1 TRBV4-2
CASSLLQREKLFF TRBJ1-4 TRBV7-9
CASSPAPGDTEAFF TRBJ1-1 TRBV4-3
CASSQERLAGGYTF TRBJ1-2 TRBV4-1
CASSGGLQGGGGYNEQFF TRBJ2-1 TRBV9
CASSPGQGHNEKLFF TRBJ1-4 TRBV5-6
CASSFGPGGTGELFF TRBJ2-2 TRBV5-6
CASTPRGAYGYTF TRBJ1-2 TRBV28
CASSLRRRAYSYEQYF TRBJ2-7 TRBV7-9
CASSLSRTTSYNEQFF TRBJ2-1 TRBV11-3
CASSQDGAGGANYGYTF TRBJ1-2 TRBV4-1
CASSEGRGQYF TRBJ2-3 TRBV6-1
CASSLGSGQETQYF TRBJ2-5 TRBV7-2
CASSQDSRGGGNTIYF TRBJ1-3 TRBV4-3
CASRPTSGSWNEQFF TRBJ2-1 TRBV5-6
CASSYYISGDTQYF TRBJ2-3 TRBV6-6
CASSAATGAYGYTF TRBJ1-2 TRBV6-4
CAWGIDGLAGTSYNEQFF TRBJ2-1 TRBV30
CASRRGLAGGEEQYF TRBJ2-5 TRBV7-9
CASSLGQNSYNEQFF TRBJ2-1 TRBV5-4
CASSFFSGYGYTF TRBJ1-2 TRBV7-9
CASQRGPSTDTQYF TRBJ2-3 TRBV9
CASSPKLGAGGIRNEQFF TRBJ2-1 TRBV9
CASSLGPRGQLFLEQYF TRBJ2-7 TRBV7-8
CASSPRQFF TRBJ2-1 TRBV18
CASSQGLAGPYNEQFF TRBJ2-1 TRBV7-9
CSAVEAGNSPLHF TRBJ1-6 TRBV29-1
CASSHLPPHGLFNQPQHF TRBJ1-5 TRBV4-1
CASSLLTSGRVNEQFF TRBJ2-1 TRBV27
CASSLTVLTVGYGYTF TRBJ1-2 TRBV27
CASSASGSSETQYF TRBJ2-5 TRBV9
CASSQDWSYNEQFF TRBJ2-1 TRBV7-6
CASSRIGTGTEETQYF TRBJ2-5 TRBV19
CASRHDYNEQFF TRBJ2-1 TRBV6-5
CASSLALLGEMEGYTF TRBJ1-2 TRBV5-8
CAHATRGGSTDTQYF TRBJ2-3 TRBV28
CASSSSGASTDTQYF TRBJ2-3 TRBV5-8
CASSTTQGAGSGYTF TRBJ1-2 TRBV5-4
CASSPRLAGGANEQFF TRBJ2-1 TRBV7-8
CASSLPDRVNYGYTF TRBJ1-2 TRBV5-6
CASSGQGLRETQYF TRBJ2-5 TRBV9
CASSIGRNTEAFF TRBJ1-1 TRBV19
CASSPLTGRINTEAFF TRBJ1-1 TRBV18
CAIQGNGNTIYF TRBJ1-3 TRBV10-3
CASSLPPGVGNQPQHF TRBJ1-5 TRBV18
CASSANGYNEQFF TRBJ2-1 TRBV5-1
CASSPQYASGTPTSGANVLTF TRBJ2-6 TRBV18
CSAYTRETQYF TRBJ2-5 TRBV20-1
CASSGLAGAVAKNIQYF TRBJ2-4 TRBV6-1
CASSQDERSPTDTQYF TRBJ2-3 TRBV4-3
CASSHRTSGRVVEQYF TRBJ2-7 TRBV7-9
CAISNLYEQYF TRBJ2-7 TRBV7-2
CATSRDQGPFPQHF TRBJ1-5 TRBV15
CAINPSGGEVDTQYF TRBJ2-3 TRBV10-3
CASTPSPLSPLHF TRBJ1-6 TRBV7-9